Following are 15 T cell receptor beta chains from one sample sequenced in a study of a mutant IDH1 vaccine in newly diagnosed glioma. Profiling relied on immunoSEQ multiplex PCR, and the TCRdb table lists in-frame clones only, not all of them. The sample carries approximately 25,000 clones, roughly 80% recorded once. Antigen specificity for these receptors is unknown. Described time point: week 47, end of study. A 20-mer mutant IDH1 peptide at 300 ug was injected subcutaneously with topical imiquimod. Sequenced material: PBMCs, taken from a glioma patient whose treatment included an IDH1 peptide vaccine. Receptors were obtained from a man between 35 and 55 years old with glioma. Some clones in this sample may be carry-over from other donors' samples.

As regards this clone: At one end, the junction sequence differs from germline, possibly due to a read error. The gene calls are TRBV7-7 and TRBJ2-5; D not certain. The CDR3 is made up of 13 amino acids. CDR1 and CDR2 (germline): SSHAT, FNYEAQ (reference sequence). The CDR3 loop is CASSFGQQETQYF. In DNA form, the CDR3 reads TGTGCTAGCAGCTTCGGTCAGCAAGAGACCCAGTACTTC.

The gene calls are TRBV7-6 and TRBJ1-2; D is ambiguous. CDR3 size: 14 residues. The V gene lost 1 base and the J gene lost 3 bases, with 9 bases spanning the gap. Germline V gives CDR1 SGHVS, CDR2 FNYEAQ. The CDR3 region is CASSLEPVDYGYTF. The DNA for the CDR3 is TGTGCCAGCAGCTTAGAACCGGTCGACTATGGCTACACCTTC.

V is TRBV30 and J is TRBJ1-1; the match to TRBD1 covers 7 bases. The junction had 1 base not matched to a gene; V was cut back by 5 bases and J by 4 bases. The CDR3 runs to 11 residues. Germline assignment: CDR1 GTSNPN and CDR2 SVGIG (reference sequence). CDR3 in DNA: TGTGCCTGGGCAGGGGGCACTGAAGCTTTCTTT. Its translation: CAWAGGTEAFF.

The rearrangement joins TRBV6-5 to TRBJ2-5; the D gene is possibly TRBD1 (5 bases). CDR3 length: 14 amino acids. Trimming shortened V by 7 bases and J by 5 bases, and 17 bases separated the two germline ends. Germline loops: CDR1 MNHEY, CDR2 SVGAGI. The CDR3 here is CASMTQGQQETQYF. The CDR3, as DNA: TGTGCCAGCATGACCCAGGGCCAGCAGGAGACCCAGTACTTC.

The rearrangement uses TRBV7-9 and TRBJ1-1, with TRBD1 as a possible D gene (6 bases). V lost 4 bases and J 1 base, leaving 7 bases between the germline ends. CDR3 length: 13 residues. In germline, CDR1 is SEHNR, CDR2 FQNEAQ (reference sequence). CDR3 in amino acids: CASSWGPNTEAFF. Here the CDR3 DNA reads TGTGCCAGCAGCTGGGGGCCGAACACTGAAGCTTTCTTT.

The sample holds a few counts of this clone. The chain has TRBV5-1 and TRBJ1-1; no definite D call. V was clipped by 4 bases and J by 3 bases, with 19 bases between them. In germline, CDR1 is SGHRS, CDR2 YFSETQ. The CDR3 loop spans 16 amino acids. Here the CDR3 reads CASSGTEYRAYTEAFF. CDR3 DNA: TGCGCCAGCAGCGGAACCGAGTATAGGGCGTACACTGAAGCTTTCTTT.

The gene calls are TRBV19 and TRBJ1-3, with 7 bases that match TRBD1. Germline V lookup: CDR1 LNHDA, CDR2 SQIVND (reference sequence). This CDR3 region has 17 residues. Unmatched junction bases numbered 11, after V lost 4 bases and J lost 2 bases. CDR3 in amino acids: CASSSQRQGEAGNTIYF. The CDR3 bases are TGTGCCAGTAGTAGCCAACGACAGGGAGAGGCTGGAAACACCATATATTTT.

V usage is TRBV19 and J usage is TRBJ1-5; D gene ambiguous. The CDR3 is 15 residues long. The V end was cut by 7 bases, the J end by 1 base, with 14 bases between. Germline V gene lookup returns CDR1 LNHDA and CDR2 SQIVND (reference sequence). The CDR3 region is CASTSGFLSNQPQHF. The CDR3 DNA follows: TGTGCCAGTACATCGGGCTTCCTAAGCAATCAGCCCCAGCATTTT.

The V gene is TRBV5-4, the J gene TRBJ1-1; D is perhaps TRBD1 (5 bases). Germline V CDR1 and CDR2: SGHNT, YYREEE (reference sequence). Trimming left V 0 bases short and J 7 bases short, with 7 bases between. The CDR3 length is 12 residues. The CDR3 reads CASSLGQGEAFF. CDR3 coding DNA: TGTGCCAGCAGCTTGGGGCAGGGTGAAGCTTTCTTT.

This chain joins TRBV30 and TRBJ1-6; TRBD1 aligns across 9 bases. This CDR3 spans 14 amino acids. V dropped 3 bases and J dropped 9; count of bases not matched to a gene: 6. The germline V gene has CDR1 GTSNPN and CDR2 SVGIG (reference sequence). DNA of the CDR3: TGTGCCTGGAGGACTACAGGGGGCAGTTCACCCCTCCACTTT. Translation: CAWRTTGGSSPLHF.

This clone was picked up one time. The rearrangement uses TRBV5-4 and TRBJ2-7; TRBD2 agrees at 9 bases. Trimming took 4 bases from V and 1 from J; bases not matched to a gene: 6. Germline V gene data show CDR1 as SGHNT and CDR2 as YYREEE (reference sequence). The CDR3 runs to 15 residues. CDR3 protein: CASSQGLAGSYEQYF. The CDR3 DNA is TGTGCCAGCAGCCAGGGACTAGCTGGTTCCTACGAGCAGTACTTC.

The chain has TRBV27 and TRBJ1-5; 8 nucleotides align to TRBD1. Trimming took 6 bases from V and 7 from J; bases not matched to a gene: 8. Germline V CDR1 and CDR2: MNHEY, SMNVEV (reference sequence). The CDR3 loop spans 14 amino acids. CDR3 coding DNA: TGTGCCAGCAGGTCCGGGACAGGTAGACAGCCCCAGCATTTT. Its translation is CASRSGTGRQPQHF.

The CDR3 region is CAISESGTEGGEQFF. As DNA, the CDR3 is TGTGCCATCAGTGAGTCCGGGACAGAGGGAGGTGAGCAGTTCTTC. The gene calls are TRBV10-3 and TRBJ2-1; D perhaps matches TRBD1 (7 bases). CDR3 size: 15 residues. V lost 0 bases, J lost 9 bases, and 15 bases lay in between. Germline CDR1 ENHRY, CDR2 SYGVKD.

The rearrangement uses TRBV6-5 and TRBJ1-2, with TRBD1 matching 8 bases. Trimming at V came to 8 bases and at J to 5 bases, leaving 4 bases not matched to a gene. The CDR3 is made up of 12 amino acids. Germline V gene lookup returns CDR1 MNHEY and CDR2 SVGAGI. The CDR3 spells CASGQGVYGYTF. In nucleotides, the CDR3 is TGTGCCAGCGGACAGGGTGTTTATGGCTACACCTTC.

V and J are TRBV2 and TRBJ1-4; D unclear. V dropped 4 bases and J dropped 4 bases, with 10 bases sitting between them. The germline V gene encodes CDR1 SNHLY and CDR2 FYNNEI. The CDR3 spans 14 residues. CDR3 region: CASSVSRNNEKLFF. CDR3 coding DNA: TGTGCCAGCAGTGTCTCCAGGAATAATGAAAAACTGTTTTTT.